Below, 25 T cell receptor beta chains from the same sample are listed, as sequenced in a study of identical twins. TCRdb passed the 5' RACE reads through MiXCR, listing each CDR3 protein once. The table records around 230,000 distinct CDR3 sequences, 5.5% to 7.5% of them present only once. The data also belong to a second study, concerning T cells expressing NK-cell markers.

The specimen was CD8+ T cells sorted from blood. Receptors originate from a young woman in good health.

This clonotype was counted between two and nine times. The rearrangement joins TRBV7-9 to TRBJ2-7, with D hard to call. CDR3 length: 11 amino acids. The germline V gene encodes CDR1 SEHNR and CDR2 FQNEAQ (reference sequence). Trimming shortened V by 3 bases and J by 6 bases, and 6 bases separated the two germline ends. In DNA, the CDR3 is TGTGCCAGCAGCTTCAGAACCGAGCAGTACTTC. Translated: CASSFRTEQYF.

As DNA, the CDR3 is TGCGCCAGCAGTGATCCGGCCCAGCCCCAGCATTTT. Protein product: CASSDPAQPQHF. The V gene is TRBV10-2, the J gene TRBJ1-5; D gene uncertain. Per germline, CDR1 WSHSY and CDR2 SAAADI. This CDR3 is 12 amino acids long. Trimming pared 3 bases from V and 7 bases from J, leaving 7 bases between.

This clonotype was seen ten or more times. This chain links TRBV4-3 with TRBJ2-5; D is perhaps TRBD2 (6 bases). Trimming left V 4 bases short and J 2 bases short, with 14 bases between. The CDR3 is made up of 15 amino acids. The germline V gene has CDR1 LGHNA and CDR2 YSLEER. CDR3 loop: CASSPSEGLQETQYF. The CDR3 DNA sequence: TGCGCCAGCAGCCCATCGGAGGGGCTTCAAGAGACCCAGTACTTC.

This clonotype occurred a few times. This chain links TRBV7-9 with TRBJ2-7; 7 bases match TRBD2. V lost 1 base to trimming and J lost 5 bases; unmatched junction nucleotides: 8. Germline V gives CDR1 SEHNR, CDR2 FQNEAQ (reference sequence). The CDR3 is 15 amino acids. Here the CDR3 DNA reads TGTGCCAGCAGCTTAGTGGGACGGGAGGCACACGAGCAGTACTTC. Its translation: CASSLVGREAHEQYF.

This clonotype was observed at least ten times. CDR3 sequence (DNA): TGCGCCAGCAGCTTGCGGGTCGCGAACACCGGGGAGCTGTTTTTT. This encodes CASSLRVANTGELFF. The V and J genes are TRBV5-1 and TRBJ2-2; D is unclear. Trimming pared 1 base from V and 0 bases from J, leaving 7 bases between. Germline V gives CDR1 SGHRS, CDR2 YFSETQ. The CDR3 covers 15 residues.

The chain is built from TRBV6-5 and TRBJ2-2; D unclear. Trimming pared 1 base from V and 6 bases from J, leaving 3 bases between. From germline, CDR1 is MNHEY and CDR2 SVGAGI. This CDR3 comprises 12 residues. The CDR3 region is CASSYYAGELFF. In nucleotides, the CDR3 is TGTGCCAGCAGTTACTATGCCGGGGAGCTGTTTTTT.

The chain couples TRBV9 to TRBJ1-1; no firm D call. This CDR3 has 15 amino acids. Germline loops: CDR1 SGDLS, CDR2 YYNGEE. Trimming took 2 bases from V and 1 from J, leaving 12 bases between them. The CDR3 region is CASSVSGSANTEAFF. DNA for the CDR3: TGTGCCAGCAGCGTTTCGGGATCCGCGAACACTGAAGCTTTCTTT.

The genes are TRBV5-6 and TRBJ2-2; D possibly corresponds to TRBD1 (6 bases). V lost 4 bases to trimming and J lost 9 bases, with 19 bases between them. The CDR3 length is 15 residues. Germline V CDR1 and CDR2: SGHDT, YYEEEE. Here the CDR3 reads CASSPTAGVFRELFF. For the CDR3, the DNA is TGTGCCAGCAGCCCGACTGCAGGGGTGTTTCGGGAGCTGTTTTTT.

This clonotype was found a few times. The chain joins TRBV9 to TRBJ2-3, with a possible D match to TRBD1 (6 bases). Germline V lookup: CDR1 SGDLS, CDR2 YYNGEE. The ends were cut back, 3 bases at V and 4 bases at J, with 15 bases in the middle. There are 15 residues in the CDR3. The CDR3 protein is CASSAGSGAADTQYF. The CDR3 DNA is TGTGCCAGCAGCGCTGGGTCAGGGGCCGCAGATACGCAGTATTTT.

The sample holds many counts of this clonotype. The chain's CDR3 is CASSSPGTGRNTEAFF. In nucleotides, the CDR3 is TGCGCCAGCAGCAGTCCCGGGACAGGGAGGAACACTGAAGCTTTCTTT. J is TRBJ1-1 and V is TRBV5-1; TRBD1 matches 9 bases. The junction had 8 bases not matched to a gene; V was cut back by 4 bases and J by 1 base. Looked up from germline, CDR1 is SGHRS and CDR2 is YFSETQ. The CDR3 has 16 residues.

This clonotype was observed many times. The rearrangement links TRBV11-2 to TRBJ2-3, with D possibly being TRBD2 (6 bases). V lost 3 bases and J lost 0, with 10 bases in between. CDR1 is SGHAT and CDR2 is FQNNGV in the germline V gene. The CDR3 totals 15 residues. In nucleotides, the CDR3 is TGTGCCAGCAGCTTGGTTGGGGGGAGCACAGATACGCAGTATTTT. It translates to CASSLVGGSTDTQYF.

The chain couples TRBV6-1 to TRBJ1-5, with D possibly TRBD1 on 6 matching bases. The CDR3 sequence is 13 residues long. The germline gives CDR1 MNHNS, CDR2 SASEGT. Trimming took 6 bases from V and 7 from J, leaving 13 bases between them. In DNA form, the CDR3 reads TGTGCCAGCAGGCAGGGGTCTAGGCAGCCCCAGCATTTT. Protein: CASRQGSRQPQHF.

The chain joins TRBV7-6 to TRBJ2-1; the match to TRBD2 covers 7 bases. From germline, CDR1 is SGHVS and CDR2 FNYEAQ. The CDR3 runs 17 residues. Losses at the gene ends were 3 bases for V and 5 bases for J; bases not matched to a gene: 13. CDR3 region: CASSFLAGGSPDNEQFF. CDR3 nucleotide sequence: TGTGCCAGCAGCTTTCTGGCGGGCGGGAGCCCGGACAATGAGCAGTTCTTC.

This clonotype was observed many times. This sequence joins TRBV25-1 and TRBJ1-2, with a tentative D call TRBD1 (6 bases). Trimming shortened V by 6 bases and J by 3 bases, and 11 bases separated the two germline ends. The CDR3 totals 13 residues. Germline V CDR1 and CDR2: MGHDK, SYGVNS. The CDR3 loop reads CASSPGVYYGYTF. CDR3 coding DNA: TGTGCCAGCAGCCCAGGGGTGTACTATGGCTACACCTTC.

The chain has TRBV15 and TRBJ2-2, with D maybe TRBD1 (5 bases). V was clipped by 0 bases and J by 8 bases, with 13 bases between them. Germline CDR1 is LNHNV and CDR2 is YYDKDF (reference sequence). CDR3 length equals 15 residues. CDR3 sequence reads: CATSRDQGLGGELFF. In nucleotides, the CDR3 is TGTGCCACCAGCAGAGATCAGGGTTTGGGGGGGGAGCTGTTTTTT.

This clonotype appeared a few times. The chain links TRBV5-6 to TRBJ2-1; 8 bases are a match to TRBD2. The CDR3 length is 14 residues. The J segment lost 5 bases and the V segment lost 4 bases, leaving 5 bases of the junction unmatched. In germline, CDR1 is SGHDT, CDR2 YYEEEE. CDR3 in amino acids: CASSAGLGHNEQFF. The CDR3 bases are TGTGCCAGCAGCGCGGGACTAGGCCACAATGAGCAGTTCTTC.

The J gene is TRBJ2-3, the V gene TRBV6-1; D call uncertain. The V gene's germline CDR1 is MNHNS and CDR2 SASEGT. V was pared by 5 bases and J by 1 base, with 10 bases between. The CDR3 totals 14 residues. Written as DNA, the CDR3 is TGTGCCAGCAGTACCCTCCTGCGCACAGATACGCAGTATTTT. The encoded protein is CASSTLLRTDTQYF.

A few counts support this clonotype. CDR3: CSVEDRVGGETQYF. In DNA, the CDR3 is TGCAGCGTTGAAGACAGGGTAGGAGGAGAGACCCAGTACTTC. The chain employs TRBV29-1 and TRBJ2-5; either TRBD1 or TRBD2 may fit D (5 bases each). The CDR3 contains 14 residues. V lost 0 bases to trimming and J lost 4 bases, with 12 bases between them. CDR1 is SQVTM and CDR2 is ANQGSEA in the germline V gene.

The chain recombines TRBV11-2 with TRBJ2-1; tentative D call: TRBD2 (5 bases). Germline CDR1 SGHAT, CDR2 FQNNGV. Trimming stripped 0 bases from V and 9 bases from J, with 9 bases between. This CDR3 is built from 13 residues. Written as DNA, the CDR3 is TGTGCCAGCAGCTTAGAAGCTAGCATTGAGCAGTTCTTC. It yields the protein CASSLEASIEQFF.

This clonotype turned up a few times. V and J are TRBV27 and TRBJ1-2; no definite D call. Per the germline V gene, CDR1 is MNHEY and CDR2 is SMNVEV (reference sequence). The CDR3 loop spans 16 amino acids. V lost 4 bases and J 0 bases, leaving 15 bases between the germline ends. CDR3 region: CASSWIFGGANYGYTF. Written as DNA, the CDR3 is TGTGCCAGCAGTTGGATTTTCGGCGGAGCTAACTATGGCTACACCTTC.

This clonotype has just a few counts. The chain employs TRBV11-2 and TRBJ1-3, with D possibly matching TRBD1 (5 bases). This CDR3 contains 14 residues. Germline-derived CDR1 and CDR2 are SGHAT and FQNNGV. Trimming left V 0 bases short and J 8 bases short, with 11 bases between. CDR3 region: CASSLDQGGHTIYF. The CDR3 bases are TGTGCCAGCAGCTTAGACCAGGGTGGTCACACCATATATTTT.

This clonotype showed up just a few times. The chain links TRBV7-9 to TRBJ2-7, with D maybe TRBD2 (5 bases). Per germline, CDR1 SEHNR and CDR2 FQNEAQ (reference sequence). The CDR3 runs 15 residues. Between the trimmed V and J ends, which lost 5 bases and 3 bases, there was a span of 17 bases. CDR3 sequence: CASSPRNEGVYEQYF. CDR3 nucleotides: TGTGCCAGCAGCCCCAGAAACGAGGGTGTCTACGAGCAGTACTTC.

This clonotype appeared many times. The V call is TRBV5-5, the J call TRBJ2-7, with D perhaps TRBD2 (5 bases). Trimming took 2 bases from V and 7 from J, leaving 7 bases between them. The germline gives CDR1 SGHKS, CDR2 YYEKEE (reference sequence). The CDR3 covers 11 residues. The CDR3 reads CASSFTGEQYF. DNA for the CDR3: TGTGCCAGCAGCTTTACGGGGGAGCAGTACTTC.

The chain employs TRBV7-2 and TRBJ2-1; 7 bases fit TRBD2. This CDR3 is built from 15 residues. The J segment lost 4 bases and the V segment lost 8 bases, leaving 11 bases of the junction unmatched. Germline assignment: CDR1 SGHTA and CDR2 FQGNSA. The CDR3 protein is CASGQTSSRYNEQFF. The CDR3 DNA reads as TGTGCCAGCGGCCAGACTAGCAGCCGTTACAATGAGCAGTTCTTC.

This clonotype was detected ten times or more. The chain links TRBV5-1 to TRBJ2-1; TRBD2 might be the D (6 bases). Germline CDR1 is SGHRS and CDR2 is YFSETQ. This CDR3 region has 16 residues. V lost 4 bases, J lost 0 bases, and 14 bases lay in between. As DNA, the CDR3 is TGCGCCAGCAGCCCAGGGAGACTAGACTCCTACAATGAGCAGTTCTTC. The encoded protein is CASSPGRLDSYNEQFF.